These T cell receptor beta chains were read from a single sample in a study of blood T cell repertoires in COVID-19. The method was immunoSEQ multiplex PCR; TCRdb's version includes in-frame clones alone and lacks a portion of them. Found here are around 300,000 clones, 89% of them singletons; the top ten hold 0.85% to 1%. Material: peripheral blood. The receptors shown here come from a woman in her forties who had recovered from COVID-19. The conserved cysteine and the conserved F or W are not part of the CDR3 here.

V gene: TRBV15; CDR3 length: 16; CDR3 protein: ATSRALLAASSYNEQF
V gene: TRBV6-1; CDR3 length: 10; CDR3 protein: ASTRGGQPQH
V gene: TRBV6-5; CDR3 length: 13; CDR3 protein: ASRTSGSVPDTQY
V gene: TRBV18; CDR3 length: 11; CDR3 protein: ASSRDREDEQY
V gene: TRBV28; CDR3 length: 12; CDR3 protein: ASSLAQGAGGYT
V gene: TRBV7-2; CDR3 length: 15; CDR3 protein: ASSFESGVPHADTQY
V gene: TRBV12-3/TRBV12-4; CDR3 length: 10; CDR3 protein: ASSLNREEQY
V gene: TRBV20-1; CDR3 length: 12; CDR3 protein: SASGRTNTGELF
V gene: TRBV7-3; CDR3 length: 15; CDR3 protein: ASSPRGLADNTGELF
V gene: TRBV2; CDR3 length: 12; CDR3 protein: ASSRQGTYYGYT
V gene: TRBV27; CDR3 length: 14; CDR3 protein: ASSSSGQLNTGELF
V gene: TRBV30; CDR3 length: 10; CDR3 protein: AWSVSKETQY
V gene: TRBV5-1; CDR3 length: 9; CDR3 protein: ASTIQETQY
V gene: TRBV9; CDR3 length: 15; CDR3 protein: ASSPKIAGGAKNIQY
V gene: TRBV5-5; CDR3 length: 13; CDR3 protein: ASSFREGGYNEQF
V gene: TRBV10-3; CDR3 length: 13; CDR3 protein: AISESAGGNQPQH
V gene: TRBV11-2; CDR3 length: 12; CDR3 protein: ASSQGARSYEQY
V gene: TRBV7-9; CDR3 length: 13; CDR3 protein: ASSRRLATNEKLF
V gene: TRBV18; CDR3 length: 13; CDR3 protein: ASSPTTGGKNIQY
V gene: TRBV7-8; CDR3 length: 13; CDR3 protein: ASSPGTGLNSPLH
V gene: TRBV19; CDR3 length: 14; CDR3 protein: ASSPVWFEGNTEAF
V gene: TRBV18; CDR3 length: 16; CDR3 protein: ASSPRLAGGTESYEQY
V gene: TRBV3-1/TRBV3-2; CDR3 length: 13; CDR3 protein: ASSLSGQTQETQY
V gene: TRBV7-7; CDR3 length: 13; CDR3 protein: ASSPGTASYNEQF
V gene: TRBV3-1/TRBV3-2; CDR3 length: 13; CDR3 protein: ASSPLQGALLEQY
V gene: TRBV19; CDR3 length: 11; CDR3 protein: ASSITQNYGYT
V gene: TRBV5-8; CDR3 length: 13; CDR3 protein: ASSFNRGANEKLF
V gene: TRBV5-1; CDR3 length: 13; CDR3 protein: ASSLSTGGNGELF
V gene: TRBV19; CDR3 length: 13; CDR3 protein: ASSIEEGLTGELF
V gene: TRBV10-2; CDR3 length: 12; CDR3 protein: ASRGSGNPYEQY
V gene: TRBV19; CDR3 length: 13; CDR3 protein: ASSNGQGGDQPQH
V gene: TRBV19; CDR3 length: 12; CDR3 protein: ASSTNRGNTEAF
V gene: TRBV24-1; CDR3 length: 17; CDR3 protein: ATSDTVVPGQGQWDTQY
V gene: TRBV5-1; CDR3 length: 14; CDR3 protein: ASSLSGTGEEEKLF
V gene: TRBV5-1; CDR3 length: 14; CDR3 protein: ASSMGAGGATGELF
V gene: TRBV25-1; CDR3 length: 13; CDR3 protein: ASSEWGGTGNTIY
V gene: TRBV27; CDR3 length: 12; CDR3 protein: ASIDDRDNSPLH
V gene: TRBV7-8; CDR3 length: 12; CDR3 protein: ASSSSGGNYGYT
V gene: TRBV5-4; CDR3 length: 18; CDR3 protein: ASSFMVVQVPSSYNSPLH
V gene: TRBV2; CDR3 length: 16; CDR3 protein: ASSNSGTSGRAENEQF
V gene: TRBV11-3; CDR3 length: 15; CDR3 protein: ASSSGLAGALGETQY
V gene: TRBV7-9; CDR3 length: 13; CDR3 protein: ASSYSGGVYNEQF
V gene: TRBV11-3; CDR3 length: 17; CDR3 protein: ASSLEGQGKKGAKNIQY
V gene: TRBV3-1/TRBV3-2; CDR3 length: 14; CDR3 protein: ASSQNRQALSYEQY
V gene: TRBV4-1; CDR3 length: 14; CDR3 protein: ASSLTGLSSYNEQF
V gene: TRBV19; CDR3 length: 12; CDR3 protein: ASSITDSNQPQH
V gene: TRBV5-6; CDR3 length: 11; CDR3 protein: ASSDGVTDTQY
V gene: TRBV11-2; CDR3 length: 14; CDR3 protein: ASSLGASALSDTQY
V gene: TRBV19; CDR3 length: 18; CDR3 protein: ASSITEGRASGSGANVLT
V gene: TRBV27; CDR3 length: 13; CDR3 protein: ASRTGTDSYNEQF
V gene: TRBV30; CDR3 length: 11; CDR3 protein: ACSGDVRETQY
V gene: TRBV10-2; CDR3 length: 13; CDR3 protein: ASSDPSGAYNEQF
V gene: TRBV12-3/TRBV12-4; CDR3 length: 11; CDR3 protein: ASSLPGGLGYT
V gene: TRBV28; CDR3 length: 13; CDR3 protein: ASSFSGQGGNEQF